Following are 25 T cell receptor beta chains from one sample sequenced in a study of lymphopenia after photon versus proton radiotherapy. TCRdb's table, derived via immunoSEQ multiplex PCR, lists solely in-frame clones and lacks some. The data show 150,000 to 200,000 clones, about nine tenths seen once. Sequences were derived from peripheral blood, sampled from a patient treated with photon-based radiotherapy. These receptors all stem from a man aged 50-59 years with gastric cancer.

The chain joins TRBV6-1 to TRBJ1-5, with D perhaps matching TRBD1 (6 bases). Trimming took 4 bases from V and 0 from J, leaving 13 bases between them. The CDR3 loop spans 16 amino acids. Germline CDR1 is MNHNS and CDR2 is SASEGT. CDR3 loop: CASSGSDRYSNQPQHF. The CDR3 DNA reads TGTGCCAGCAGTGGTTCCGACAGGTATAGCAATCAGCCCCAGCATTTT.

J is TRBJ2-1 and V is TRBV7-9; 9 bases fit TRBD1. The junction had 11 bases not matched to a gene; V was cut back by 4 bases and J by 7 bases. Per the germline V gene, CDR1 is SEHNR and CDR2 is FQNEAQ (reference sequence). The CDR3 totals 16 residues. As DNA, the CDR3 is TGTGCCAGCAGCTCTAGCCCGGGACAGGGCTGGAATGAGCAGTTCTTC. Encoded protein: CASSSSPGQGWNEQFF. The whole variable domain, filled in from reference TRBV7-9 and TRBJ2-1, reads DTGVSQNPRHKITKRGQNVTFRCDPISEHNRLYWYRQTLGQGPEFLTYFQNEAQLEKSRLLSDRFSAERPKGSFSTLEIQRTEQGDSAMYLCASSSSPGQGWNEQFFGPGTRLTVL.

The gene calls are TRBV27 and TRBJ1-1; D unclear. Deletions cut 5 bases from V and 5 bases from J, with 12 bases between. The CDR3 runs 13 residues. Germline-derived CDR1 and CDR2 are MNHEY and SMNVEV (reference sequence). CDR3 in amino acids: CASSPLGVTEAFF. CDR3 bases: TGTGCCAGCAGTCCGCTTGGGGTAACTGAAGCTTTCTTT.

The chain links TRBV5-1 to TRBJ1-1; D unresolved. Between the trimmed V and J ends, which lost 1 base and 1 base, there was a span of 5 bases. Germline V gene data show CDR1 as SGHRS and CDR2 as YFSETQ. There are 13 residues in the CDR3. CDR3 coding DNA: TGCGCCAGCAGCTTGACAGAGAACACTGAAGCTTTCTTT. As protein: CASSLTENTEAFF.

The chain carries TRBV19 and TRBJ1-1; the D is unclear. Trimming removed 5 bases from V and 4 bases from J, with 20 bases in between. The CDR3 has 16 amino acids. Per germline, CDR1 LNHDA and CDR2 SQIVND (reference sequence). CDR3 in amino acids: CASSPRRFRAGTEAFF. The CDR3, as DNA: TGTGCCAGTAGTCCCCGGCGTTTTAGGGCTGGCACTGAAGCTTTCTTT.

The chain carries TRBV18 and TRBJ1-2; 7 nucleotides line up with TRBD1. This CDR3 is 15 amino acids long. CDR1 is KGHSH, CDR2 LQKENI, per germline. With 2 bases clipped from V and 4 bases from J, the junction kept 7 bases outside the gene matches. This CDR3 reads CASSPAGTVIYGYTF. The CDR3 DNA is TGTGCCAGCTCACCAGCAGGGACAGTGATCTATGGCTACACCTTC.

This rearrangement joins TRBV27 to TRBJ2-1; TRBD2 agrees at 11 bases. Unmatched junction bases numbered 7, after V lost 2 bases and J lost 4 bases. Germline V CDR1 and CDR2: MNHEY, SMNVEV (reference sequence). This CDR3 contains 17 residues. The CDR3 region is CASSLPSLAGVYNEQFF. CDR3 in DNA: TGTGCCAGCAGTTTACCCTCACTAGCGGGAGTTTACAATGAGCAGTTCTTC.

The chain recombines TRBV5-1 with TRBJ1-1; D gene unclear. V was pared by 3 bases and J by 1 base, with 7 bases between. Germline V CDR1 and CDR2: SGHRS, YFSETQ. The CDR3 loop spans 13 amino acids. DNA of the CDR3: TGCGCCAGCAGCTCGACAAAGAACACTGAAGCTTTCTTT. Encoded protein: CASSSTKNTEAFF.

This chain joins TRBV7-9 and TRBJ2-2; D is possibly TRBD1 (5 bases). This CDR3 region has 15 residues. V was shortened by 0 bases and J by 4 bases, with 9 bases between the two germline ends. Germline V gene sequence: CDR1 SEHNR, CDR2 FQNEAQ (reference sequence). The CDR3 DNA reads as TGTGCCAGCAGCTTAGCTAGGACATCCACCGGGGAGCTGTTTTTT. Its protein product is CASSLARTSTGELFF.

The chain employs TRBV21-1 and TRBJ2-7; whether TRBD2, the table's D call, matches the DNA was not checked. TRBV21-1 constitutes a pseudogene. The CDR3 is 15 residues long. CDR3 bases: TGTGCCAGCAGCCCCCGCGAGCCACCCTCCTACGAGCAGTACTTC. Amino acids: CASSPREPPSYEQYF.

V usage is TRBV7-8 and J usage is TRBJ2-7; D call uncertain. V dropped 0 bases and J dropped 2 bases, with 8 bases sitting between them. This CDR3 region has 14 residues. CDR1 is SGHVS, CDR2 FQNEAQ, per germline. The chain's CDR3 is CASSLAGRPYEQYF. CDR3 nucleotide sequence: TGTGCCAGCAGCTTAGCGGGCCGACCCTACGAGCAGTACTTC.

The chain uses TRBV6-5 and TRBJ1-5; the match to TRBD1 covers 8 bases. Germline CDR1 reads MNHEY; CDR2 reads SVGAGI. This CDR3 spans 15 amino acids. Trimming at V came to 5 bases and at J to 2 bases, leaving 5 bases not matched to a gene. Here the CDR3 DNA reads TGTGCCAGCAGTCAGACAGGGGTCGGCAATCAGCCCCAGCATTTT. This gives the protein CASSQTGVGNQPQHF.

V is TRBV28 and J is TRBJ1-2; D gene unclear. This CDR3 spans 14 amino acids. CDR1 and CDR2 from the germline V gene are MDHEN and SYDVKM. Trimming left V 6 bases short and J 0 bases short, with 11 bases between. The CDR3 nucleotides are TGTGCCAGCAGGAGAGTGACAACTAACTATGGCTACACCTTC. Its protein is CASRRVTTNYGYTF.

V usage is TRBV5-4 and J usage is TRBJ2-6; the match to TRBD1 covers 7 bases. Germline-derived CDR1 and CDR2 are SGHNT and YYREEE (reference sequence). The CDR3 sequence is 16 residues long. After removal of 7 bases from V and 0 bases from J, the junction contained 7 bases not matched to a gene. The CDR3 DNA sequence: TGTGCCAGCCTACCGGGACAGCCCTCTGGGGCCAACGTCCTGACTTTC. It translates to CASLPGQPSGANVLTF.

The rearrangement joins TRBV6-1 to TRBJ1-5, with no clear D. This CDR3 is 11 amino acids long. V was cut by 4 bases and J by 4 bases, with 2 bases left in between. The germline CDR1 and CDR2 sequences are MNHNS and SASEGT. The CDR3 loop reads CASSGNQPQHF. The CDR3 coding sequence is TGTGCCAGCAGTGGGAATCAGCCCCAGCATTTT.

This chain uses TRBV5-6 with TRBJ2-6; perhaps TRBD2 as D (5 bases). CDR3 size: 16 residues. V lost 6 bases and J 0 bases, leaving 13 bases between the germline ends. The germline V gene encodes CDR1 SGHDT and CDR2 YYEEEE. The CDR3 DNA reads TGTGCCAGCACCCTTTTTGAGGGCTCTGGGGCCAACGTCCTGACTTTC. Amino acids: CASTLFEGSGANVLTF.

The V gene is TRBV11-2, the J gene TRBJ2-1; 9 bases are a match to TRBD2. The CDR3 is made up of 15 amino acids. CDR1 and CDR2 (germline): SGHAT, FQNNGV. V dropped 5 bases and J dropped 8; count of bases not matched to a gene: 10. The CDR3 bases are TGTGCCAGCAGCCCCCTTAGCGGGAGAAGGGATGAGCAGTTCTTC. Its translation: CASSPLSGRRDEQFF. Full variable domain (remainder filled in from reference TRBV11-2 and TRBJ2-1): EAGVAQSPRYKIIEKRQSVAFWCNPISGHATLYWYQQILGQGPKLLIQFQNNGVVDDSQLPKDRFSAERLKGVDSTLKIQPAKLEDSAVYLCASSPLSGRRDEQFFGPGTRLTVL.

The V call is TRBV28, the J call TRBJ2-3; TRBD2 agrees at 12 bases. CDR1 and CDR2 from the germline V gene are MDHEN and SYDVKM. The CDR3 sequence is 16 residues long. V lost 5 bases, J lost 4 bases, and 7 bases stayed unmatched. The CDR3 sequence: CASSASSGRAPDTQYF. CDR3 sequence (DNA): TGTGCCAGCAGTGCTTCTAGCGGGAGGGCCCCAGATACGCAGTATTTT.

This rearrangement joins TRBV5-1 to TRBJ2-1, with 8 bases that match TRBD2. J gave up 9 bases and V 3 bases, and 8 bases lay outside the gene matches. The CDR3 spans 14 residues. Germline assignment: CDR1 SGHRS and CDR2 YFSETQ. The CDR3 loop is CASSYGSGTGEQFF. CDR3 nucleotide sequence: TGCGCCAGCAGCTACGGTAGCGGGACCGGTGAGCAGTTCTTC.

This clone appeared a few times. The chain employs TRBV7-6 and TRBJ2-3; D is possibly TRBD1 (5 bases). In germline, CDR1 is SGHVS, CDR2 FNYEAQ. The length of the CDR3 is 18 residues. The V and J ends lost 0 bases and 0 bases respectively, with 16 bases between them. The CDR3 region is CASSLAPTELSSTDTQYF. In DNA, the CDR3 is TGTGCCAGCAGCTTAGCGCCGACAGAATTATCTAGCACAGATACGCAGTATTTT.

In this sample, this clone turned up a few times. This chain connects TRBV28 to TRBJ2-3, with TRBD2 identical over 8 bases. The CDR3 runs to 12 residues. CDR1 MDHEN and CDR2 SYDVKM come from the germline V gene. The DNA for the CDR3 is TGTGCAACTAGCGGATACACAGATACGCAGTATTTT. Encoded protein: CATSGYTDTQYF.

This chain links TRBV13 with TRBJ2-5; no definite D call. V was trimmed by 3 bases and J by 4 bases, leaving 12 bases between them. CDR3 size: 14 residues. Germline V CDR1 and CDR2: PRHDT, FYEKMQ (reference sequence). CDR3 sequence reads: CASSLVGRAETQYF. The CDR3 DNA is TGTGCCAGCAGCTTGGTAGGACGGGCAGAGACCCAGTACTTC.

This clone was observed a single time. The chain carries TRBV5-1 and TRBJ2-1; 12 nucleotides align to TRBD2. CDR3 length: 15 residues. The trim removed 0 bases at V and 9 bases at J, leaving 4 bases unmatched. Germline V gene lookup returns CDR1 SGHRS and CDR2 YFSETQ. CDR3: CASSLGLAGVSEQFF. For the CDR3, the DNA is TGCGCCAGCAGCTTGGGACTAGCGGGAGTCTCTGAGCAGTTCTTC. Complete variable domain (other parts from reference TRBV5-1 and TRBJ2-1): KAGVTQTPRYLIKTRGQQVTLSCSPISGHRSVSWYQQTPGQGLQFLFEYFSETQRNKGNFPGRFSGRQFSNSRSEMNVSTLELGDSALYLCASSLGLAGVSEQFFGPGTRLTVL.

The chain couples TRBV7-9 to TRBJ2-3; possibly TRBD1 for D (5 bases). CDR1 SEHNR and CDR2 FQNEAQ come from the germline V gene (reference sequence). The CDR3 contains 14 residues. The V end lost 5 bases, the J end lost 6 bases, and 15 bases lay between the germline ends. Here the CDR3 reads CASSQSQGADTQYF. The CDR3 DNA sequence: TGTGCCAGCAGCCAAAGTCAAGGGGCTGATACGCAGTATTTT.

CDR3 DNA: TGCAGCGTTTCTCTAGCGGGAGGGCAAGAGACCCAGTACTTC. This codes for CSVSLAGGQETQYF. The V and J genes are TRBV29-1 and TRBJ2-5; 12 nucleotides line up with TRBD2. V trimming: 5 bases; J trimming: 2 bases; junction bases outside the gene matches: 3. The germline CDR1 and CDR2 sequences are SQVTM and ANQGSEA. There are 14 residues in the CDR3.